These T cell receptor beta chains were read from a single sample in a study of OX40 agonist ivuxolimab in advanced cancers. Method: immunoSEQ multiplex PCR; TCRdb's copy keeps in-frame clones and lacks some. The sample has around 35,000 clones; 80% to 95% are singletons. Here the sequenced sample was CD4+ or CD8+ T cells sorted from blood, taken in a trial of the OX40 agonist ivuxolimab. These receptors originate from an adult with an advanced solid tumor such as melanoma, head and neck, liver or kidney cancer. Both conserved end residues are part of each CDR3. Each record gives: V gene, D gene, clone size, J gene, CDR3 protein, CDR3 DNA. D genes are given only for firm matches. Not all rows give a size; the values are once, few, many and, for expanded clones, a class.

V gene: TRBV27
D gene: -
clone size: -
J gene: TRBJ1-1
CDR3 protein: CASSLLGEGAFF
CDR3 DNA: TGTGCCAGCAGTTTATTGGGGGAAGGAGCTTTCTTT

V gene: TRBV5-4
D gene: -
clone size: -
J gene: TRBJ2-1
CDR3 protein: CASSLSTEQFF
CDR3 DNA: TGTGCCAGCAGCTTATCGACTGAGCAGTTCTTC

V gene: TRBV13
D gene: TRBD1
clone size: -
J gene: TRBJ2-7
CDR3 protein: CASSPRVGQGKITLSYEQYF
CDR3 DNA: TGTGCCAGCAGCCCCCGGGTGGGACAGGGGAAAATTACCCTCTCCTACGAGCAGTACTTC

V gene: TRBV5-4
D gene: TRBD2
clone size: few
J gene: TRBJ2-7
CDR3 protein: CASSLFRGLTYEQYF
CDR3 DNA: TGTGCCAGCAGCTTGTTCCGGGGACTAACCTACGAGCAGTACTTC

V gene: TRBV4-3
D gene: TRBD2
clone size: -
J gene: TRBJ2-7
CDR3 protein: CASSSERGVFSEQYF
CDR3 DNA: TGCGCCAGCAGCTCCGAGCGGGGCGTCTTTTCCGAGCAGTACTTC

V gene: TRBV25-1
D gene: -
clone size: -
J gene: TRBJ2-5
CDR3 protein: CASHGETQYF
CDR3 DNA: TGTGCCAGCCATGGAGAGACCCAGTACTTC

V gene: TRBV6-4
D gene: -
clone size: -
J gene: TRBJ1-2
CDR3 protein: CASSGPWGYTF
CDR3 DNA: TGTGCCAGCAGTGGCCCTTGGGGCTACACCTTC

V gene: TRBV9
D gene: TRBD2
clone size: -
J gene: TRBJ2-7
CDR3 protein: CASSPGLVGTYEQYF
CDR3 DNA: TGTGCCAGCAGCCCCGGACTAGTGGGCACCTACGAGCAGTACTTC

V gene: TRBV25-1
D gene: TRBD1
clone size: -
J gene: TRBJ2-5
CDR3 protein: CASSVRQGILTQYF
CDR3 DNA: TGTGCCAGCAGTGTAAGACAGGGGATTTTAACCCAGTACTTC

V gene: TRBV5-1
D gene: TRBD1
clone size: -
J gene: TRBJ1-3
CDR3 protein: CASSGTVTGTGNTIYF
CDR3 DNA: TGCGCCAGCAGCGGAACAGTGACAGGGACTGGAAACACCATATATTTT

V gene: TRBV7-9
D gene: TRBD1
clone size: -
J gene: TRBJ2-1
CDR3 protein: CASSSPGGSYNEQFF
CDR3 DNA: TGTGCCAGCAGCTCACCAGGGGGCTCCTACAATGAGCAGTTCTTC

V gene: TRBV27
D gene: -
clone size: once
J gene: TRBJ2-7
CDR3 protein: CASSPRAASYEQYF
CDR3 DNA: TGTGCCAGCAGTCCCCGGGCGGCGTCCTACGAGCAGTACTTC

V gene: TRBV9
D gene: -
clone size: -
J gene: TRBJ2-7
CDR3 protein: CASSVGGAGSSYEQYF
CDR3 DNA: TGTGCCAGCAGCGTAGGGGGGGCAGGGAGCTCCTACGAGCAGTACTTC

V gene: TRBV18
D gene: TRBD1
clone size: once
J gene: TRBJ1-1
CDR3 protein: CASSPSRGQAEAFF
CDR3 DNA: TGTGCCAGCTCACCAAGTAGGGGGCAGGCTGAAGCTTTCTTT

V gene: TRBV28
D gene: -
clone size: -
J gene: TRBJ2-7
CDR3 protein: CASSLTGEREQYF
CDR3 DNA: TGTGCCAGCAGTTTGACGGGAGAGCGCGAGCAGTACTTC

V gene: TRBV2
D gene: -
clone size: -
J gene: TRBJ1-3
CDR3 protein: CARDRDSGNTIYF
CDR3 DNA: TGTGCCAGGGACCGGGACTCTGGAAACACCATATATTTT

V gene: TRBV28
D gene: TRBD1
clone size: -
J gene: TRBJ2-7
CDR3 protein: CASTGGQAVFAYEQYF
CDR3 DNA: TGTGCCAGCACTGGGGGACAGGCGGTGTTTGCCTACGAGCAGTACTTC

V gene: TRBV27
D gene: -
clone size: few
J gene: TRBJ1-5
CDR3 protein: CATSERTAESNQPQHF
CDR3 DNA: TGTGCCACCAGTGAAAGGACAGCCGAGAGCAATCAGCCCCAGCATTTT

V gene: TRBV4-1
D gene: TRBD2
clone size: -
J gene: TRBJ2-5
CDR3 protein: CASSPTSGTRNLETQYF
CDR3 DNA: TGCGCCAGCAGCCCAACTAGCGGAACCCGCAATTTAGAGACCCAGTACTTC

V gene: TRBV25-1
D gene: -
clone size: -
J gene: TRBJ2-7
CDR3 protein: CASSHHQRSYEQYF
CDR3 DNA: TGTGCCAGCAGTCATCATCAGCGCTCCTACGAGCAGTACTTC

V gene: TRBV4-1
D gene: -
clone size: -
J gene: TRBJ2-6
CDR3 protein: CASSQVGGSGANVLTF
CDR3 DNA: TGCGCCAGCAGCCAAGTTGGGGGCTCTGGGGCCAACGTCCTGACTTTC

V gene: TRBV15
D gene: -
clone size: -
J gene: TRBJ2-7
CDR3 protein: CATSRGRDNYEQYF
CDR3 DNA: TGTGCCACCAGCAGAGGCAGGGATAACTACGAGCAGTACTTC

V gene: TRBV19
D gene: -
clone size: -
J gene: TRBJ2-7
CDR3 protein: CASTLGVPPYEQYF
CDR3 DNA: TGTGCCAGTACCTTAGGGGTTCCGCCCTACGAGCAGTACTTC

V gene: TRBV28
D gene: -
clone size: -
J gene: TRBJ1-4
CDR3 protein: CASSLQDAREKLFF
CDR3 DNA: TGTGCCAGCAGTTTACAGGACGCGCGTGAAAAACTGTTTTTT

V gene: TRBV13
D gene: -
clone size: -
J gene: TRBJ2-7
CDR3 protein: CASSLGGGREGEQYF
CDR3 DNA: TGTGCCAGCAGCTTAGGGGGCGGCAGGGAAGGGGAGCAGTACTTC

V gene: TRBV6-1
D gene: TRBD2
clone size: -
J gene: TRBJ2-2
CDR3 protein: CASSASLAGKTGELFF
CDR3 DNA: TGTGCCAGCAGTGCCTCACTAGCGGGAAAGACCGGGGAGCTGTTTTTT

V gene: TRBV27
D gene: -
clone size: -
J gene: TRBJ2-1
CDR3 protein: CASSLGGSYNEQFF
CDR3 DNA: TGTGCCAGCAGTCTTGGTGGCTCCTACAATGAGCAGTTCTTC

V gene: TRBV27
D gene: -
clone size: -
J gene: TRBJ2-7
CDR3 protein: CASSDASREQYF
CDR3 DNA: TGTGCCAGCAGTGACGCGAGCCGCGAGCAGTACTTC

V gene: TRBV15
D gene: -
clone size: -
J gene: TRBJ2-5
CDR3 protein: CATSREGGKTQYF
CDR3 DNA: TGTGCCACCAGCAGAGAGGGTGGGAAGACCCAGTACTTC

V gene: TRBV28
D gene: -
clone size: -
J gene: TRBJ1-1
CDR3 protein: CASTLLGPNTEAFF
CDR3 DNA: TGTGCCAGCACCCTACTAGGACCGAACACTGAAGCTTTCTTT

V gene: TRBV19
D gene: TRBD2
clone size: -
J gene: TRBJ2-2
CDR3 protein: CASIPGLAGGGPTGELFF
CDR3 DNA: TGTGCCAGTATCCCGGGACTAGCGGGAGGAGGTCCAACCGGGGAGCTGTTTTTT

V gene: TRBV9
D gene: -
clone size: once
J gene: TRBJ2-1
CDR3 protein: CASSVGGEDNEQFF
CDR3 DNA: TGTGCCAGCAGCGTAGGGGGGGAGGACAATGAGCAGTTCTTC

V gene: TRBV4-1
D gene: TRBD1
clone size: -
J gene: TRBJ2-1
CDR3 protein: CASSRGTGHNEQFF
CDR3 DNA: TGCGCCAGCAGCCGCGGGACAGGGCATAATGAGCAGTTCTTC

V gene: TRBV7-2
D gene: -
clone size: -
J gene: TRBJ2-7
CDR3 protein: CASSSREQYF
CDR3 DNA: TGTGCCAGCAGCTCCAGGGAGCAGTACTTC

V gene: TRBV28
D gene: TRBD1
clone size: -
J gene: TRBJ2-7
CDR3 protein: CASSSGDRGYRIEQYF
CDR3 DNA: TGTGCCAGCAGTTCGGGGGACAGGGGTTATAGGATCGAGCAGTACTTC

V gene: TRBV6-6
D gene: TRBD1
clone size: -
J gene: TRBJ2-2
CDR3 protein: CASSWGQVTGELFF
CDR3 DNA: TGTGCCAGCAGTTGGGGACAGGTCACCGGGGAGCTGTTTTTT

V gene: TRBV4-1
D gene: -
clone size: -
J gene: TRBJ1-1
CDR3 protein: CASSQANNLNTEAFF
CDR3 DNA: TGCGCCAGCAGCCAAGCAAATAACCTGAACACTGAAGCTTTCTTT

V gene: TRBV10-1
D gene: -
clone size: -
J gene: TRBJ2-7
CDR3 protein: CASSGWDGSYEQYF
CDR3 DNA: TGCGCCAGCAGTGGATGGGACGGTAGCTACGAGCAGTACTTC

V gene: TRBV28
D gene: -
clone size: -
J gene: TRBJ2-5
CDR3 protein: CASSRPFAGQETQYF
CDR3 DNA: TGTGCCAGCAGTCGCCCCTTTGCGGGACAAGAGACCCAGTACTTC

V gene: TRBV19
D gene: TRBD1
clone size: -
J gene: TRBJ1-5
CDR3 protein: CASSIAQGANQPQHF
CDR3 DNA: TGTGCCAGTAGTATAGCCCAGGGGGCTAATCAGCCCCAGCATTTT

V gene: TRBV4-2
D gene: TRBD2
clone size: once
J gene: TRBJ2-2
CDR3 protein: CASLAGGTGELFF
CDR3 DNA: TGTGCCAGTTTAGCGGGAGGCACCGGGGAGCTGTTTTTT

V gene: TRBV27
D gene: TRBD2
clone size: many
J gene: TRBJ2-7
CDR3 protein: CASLPSGGLPYEQYF
CDR3 DNA: TGTGCCAGCCTTCCCTCGGGGGGTCTACCCTACGAGCAGTACTTC

V gene: TRBV5-1
D gene: TRBD1
clone size: -
J gene: TRBJ2-7
CDR3 protein: CASSPPGTGLGTYEQYF
CDR3 DNA: TGCGCCAGCAGCCCTCCCGGGACAGGTCTTGGGACCTACGAGCAGTACTTC

V gene: TRBV5-4
D gene: -
clone size: -
J gene: TRBJ2-2
CDR3 protein: CASSPLQDPLTGELFF
CDR3 DNA: TGTGCCAGCAGCCCCCTACAGGATCCCCTCACCGGGGAGCTGTTTTTT

V gene: TRBV7-8
D gene: -
clone size: -
J gene: TRBJ2-7
CDR3 protein: CASSLEVRDEQYF
CDR3 DNA: TGTGCCAGCAGCTTAGAGGTTAGGGACGAGCAGTACTTC

V gene: TRBV27
D gene: TRBD2
clone size: -
J gene: TRBJ2-3
CDR3 protein: CASSLTSGRAIDTQYF
CDR3 DNA: TGTGCCAGCAGTTTGACTAGCGGGAGGGCCATAGATACGCAGTATTTT

V gene: TRBV28
D gene: -
clone size: -
J gene: TRBJ2-7
CDR3 protein: CASRPSGLPEQYF
CDR3 DNA: TGTGCCAGCAGACCATCTGGGCTCCCCGAGCAGTACTTC

V gene: TRBV9
D gene: -
clone size: -
J gene: TRBJ2-2
CDR3 protein: CASSAFPGELFF
CDR3 DNA: TGTGCCAGCAGCGCCTTCCCCGGGGAGCTGTTTTTT

V gene: TRBV27
D gene: -
clone size: -
J gene: TRBJ2-7
CDR3 protein: CASSEGTTSSSYEQYF
CDR3 DNA: TGTGCCAGCAGTGAAGGGACAACCTCTAGCTCCTACGAGCAGTACTTC

V gene: TRBV28
D gene: TRBD1
clone size: -
J gene: TRBJ2-2
CDR3 protein: CASSFTPTGWRVETGELFF
CDR3 DNA: TGTGCCAGCAGTTTCACCCCGACAGGGTGGCGCGTTGAGACCGGGGAGCTGTTTTTT

V gene: TRBV5-6
D gene: TRBD1
clone size: -
J gene: TRBJ2-1
CDR3 protein: CASSFRDREFF
CDR3 DNA: TGTGCCAGCAGCTTCCGGGACAGGGAGTTCTTC

V gene: TRBV6-5
D gene: -
clone size: -
J gene: TRBJ2-7
CDR3 protein: CASSPPRGLYEQYF
CDR3 DNA: TGTGCCAGCAGTCCCCCTCGGGGACTCTACGAGCAGTACTTC

V gene: TRBV7-9
D gene: -
clone size: -
J gene: TRBJ2-1
CDR3 protein: CASSVSTLSSYNEQFF
CDR3 DNA: TGTGCCAGCAGCGTTTCTACGCTGAGCTCCTACAATGAGCAGTTCTTC

V gene: TRBV30
D gene: -
clone size: once
J gene: TRBJ2-7
CDR3 protein: CAWSVTRGSYEQYF
CDR3 DNA: TGTGCCTGGAGTGTAACCAGGGGCTCCTACGAGCAGTACTTC

V gene: TRBV27
D gene: -
clone size: -
J gene: TRBJ2-6
CDR3 protein: CASSFFRAGANVLTF
CDR3 DNA: TGTGCCAGCAGTTTTTTTAGGGCTGGGGCCAACGTCCTGACTTTC